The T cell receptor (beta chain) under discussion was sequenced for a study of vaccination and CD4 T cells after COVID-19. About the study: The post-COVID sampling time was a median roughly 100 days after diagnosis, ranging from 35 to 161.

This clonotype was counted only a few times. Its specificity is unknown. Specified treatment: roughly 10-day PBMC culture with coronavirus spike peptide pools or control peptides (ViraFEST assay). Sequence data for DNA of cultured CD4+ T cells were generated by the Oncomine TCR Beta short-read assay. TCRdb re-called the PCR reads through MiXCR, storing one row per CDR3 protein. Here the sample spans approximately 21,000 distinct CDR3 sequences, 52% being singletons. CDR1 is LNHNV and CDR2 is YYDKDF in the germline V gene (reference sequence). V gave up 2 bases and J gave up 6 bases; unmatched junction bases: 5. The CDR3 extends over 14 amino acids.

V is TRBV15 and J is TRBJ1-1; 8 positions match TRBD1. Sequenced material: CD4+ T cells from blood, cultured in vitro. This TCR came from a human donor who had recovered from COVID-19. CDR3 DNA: TGTGCCACCAGCAGACCAAAACAGGGGGCTGAAGCTTTCTTT. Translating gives CATSRPKQGAEAFF.